What follows is one T cell receptor (beta chain) and its context. The target antigen is unknown. The CDR3 runs to 14 residues. Germline CDR1 and CDR2: GTSNPN and SVGIG (reference sequence). Trimming took 2 bases from V and 7 from J; bases not matched to a gene: 7. The data are from a study of PD-1 blockade in classical Hodgkin lymphoma. Study at large: The nivolumab dose that patients received was 3 mg/kg, given intravenously every 2 weeks.

Specified time point: cycle 4 day 1 (C4D1), after more than five weeks of nivolumab. All patients experienced relapse after autologous stem cell transplantation, and brentuximab vedotin exposure was variable. General observations from the study: Complete responders matched newly diagnosed patients in baseline diversity. When set against healthy donors, newly diagnosed patients were reported to show lower baseline TCR diversity. Only CD4+ TCR diversity, not CD8+, had risen significantly by C4D1.

The method was immunoSEQ multiplex PCR; TCRdb's version includes in-frame clones alone and lacks a portion of them. The table shows about 93,000 clones, with 78% occurring only once. The chain links TRBV30 to TRBJ1-5, with 8 bases lining up with TRBD1. The specimen comprised peripheral blood mononuclear cells (PBMCs), sampled before the fourth cycle of nivolumab. This receptor was obtained from a human donor with classical Hodgkin lymphoma. For the CDR3, the DNA is TGTGCCTGGAGTAAAGGGGACAGGCACCAGCCCCAGCATTTT. Translated: CAWSKGDRHQPQHF. The full variable domain, completed using reference TRBV30 and TRBJ1-5, is SQTIHQWPATLVQPVGSPLSLECTVEGTSNPNLYWYRQAAGRGLQLLFYSVGIGQISSEVPQNLSASRPQDRQFILSSKKLLLSDSGFYLCAWSKGDRHQPQHFGDGTRLSIL.